The rows below give T cell receptor beta chains drawn from one sample of a study of T cells in Graves' hyperthyroidism and ophthalmopathy. TCRdb re-called the multiplex PCR reads with MiXCR, one entry per CDR3 protein. The repertoire holds about 520,000 distinct CDR3 sequences, with around a quarter as singletons. Sequencing was carried out using blood. These receptors originate from a woman in her twenties or thirties with Graves' ophthalmopathy. Both conserved end residues are part of each CDR3. Fields, in order: CDR3 protein, CDR3 DNA, J gene, V gene, clone size, D gene. D genes are given only for firm matches. The size entry is marked missing in some rows and otherwise reads once, few, many or a size class.

CATSQGQGRGYTF | TGTGCCACAAGTCAAGGACAGGGAAGAGGCTACACCTTC | TRBJ1-2 | TRBV24-1 | many | TRBD1
CASHMGETQETQYF | TGTGCCTCCCACATGGGGGAGACCCAAGAGACCCAGTACTTC | TRBJ2-5 | TRBV30 | many | .
CASTSGEGTDTQYF | TGTGCCAGTACTAGCGGGGAGGGCACAGATACGCAGTATTTT | TRBJ2-3 | TRBV27 | . | TRBD2
CSASSGSQPQHF | TGCAGTGCTAGTTCGGGTTCTCAGCCCCAGCATTTT | TRBJ1-5 | TRBV20-1 | few | .
CASSETGHPNYGYTF | TGTGCCAGCAGTGAAACGGGACATCCGAACTATGGCTACACCTTC | TRBJ1-2 | TRBV2 | . | .
CSARGPGQGSYEQYF | TGCAGTGCTAGAGGGCCGGGACAGGGTAGCTACGAGCAGTACTTC | TRBJ2-7 | TRBV20-1 | few | TRBD1
CAWSVLSRETQYF | TGTGCCTGGAGTGTACTCAGTAGAGAGACCCAGTACTTC | TRBJ2-5 | TRBV30 | many | .
CSARHGDPNSPLHF | TGCAGTGCTAGACACGGGGACCCTAATTCACCCCTCCACTTT | TRBJ1-6 | TRBV20-1 | many | .
CASSYSLDTGANYGYTF | TGTGCCAGCAGTTACTCCTTAGATACAGGGGCGAACTATGGCTACACCTTC | TRBJ1-2 | TRBV6-5 | many | TRBD1
CASSLGTAGLETQYF | TGTGCCAGCAGTTTGGGGACGGCCGGATTAGAGACCCAGTACTTC | TRBJ2-5 | TRBV12-3/TRBV12-4 | . | .
CASSFPGLVYEQYF | TGTGCCAGCAGTTTCCCGGGGCTGGTCTACGAGCAGTACTTC | TRBJ2-7 | TRBV12-3/TRBV12-4 | . | .
CSATGTGVHQPQHF | TGCAGTGCCACCGGGACAGGGGTGCATCAGCCCCAGCATTTT | TRBJ1-5 | TRBV20-1 | . | TRBD1
CSVGRGAHSQAFF | TGCAGCGTTGGGAGGGGGGCACATTCCCAAGCTTTCTTT | TRBJ1-1 | TRBV29-1 | many | .
CANSSLPIVGLGNGYTF | TGTGCCAACAGTTCCCTCCCGATAGTGGGCTTAGGAAATGGCTACACCTTC | TRBJ1-2 | TRBV27 | many | .
CAWSVLATAVAGYTF | TGTGCCTGGAGTGTACTTGCGACAGCGGTTGCGGGCTACACCTTC | TRBJ1-2 | TRBV30 | . | .
CASSSAGSSWAFF | TGTGCCAGCAGCTCGGCTGGATCCAGTTGGGCTTTCTTT | TRBJ1-1 | TRBV7-9 | many | .
CASAAGDEQYF | TGCGCCAGCGCTGCCGGGGACGAGCAGTACTTC | TRBJ2-7 | TRBV5-1 | many | .
CATSDLRETFGLTGELFF | TGTGCCACCAGTGATTTGCGAGAGACTTTCGGACTCACCGGGGAGCTGTTTTTT | TRBJ2-2 | TRBV24-1 | few | .
CASSDWDVSSENTEAFF | TGTGCCAGCAGTGACTGGGACGTAAGTTCGGAGAACACTGAAGCTTTCTTT | TRBJ1-1 | TRBV6-4 | . | .
CASRTWGEAFF | TGTGCCAGCAGAACCTGGGGGGAAGCTTTCTTT | TRBJ1-1 | TRBV6-2/TRBV6-3 | many | .
CARNTQGMQETQYF | TGTGCCAGGAATACTCAGGGGATGCAAGAGACCCAGTACTTC | TRBJ2-5 | TRBV2 | many | .
CASSRTGARETQYF | TGTGCCAGCAGTCGGACAGGGGCTCGAGAGACCCAGTACTTC | TRBJ2-5 | TRBV12-3/TRBV12-4 | . | TRBD1
CASNEGARPQHF | TGTGCCAGTAATGAGGGGGCCCGGCCCCAGCATTTT | TRBJ1-5 | TRBV19 | few | TRBD1
CSVDLPETGREAFF | TGCAGCGTTGATCTGCCCGAGACAGGGAGGGAAGCTTTCTTT | TRBJ1-1 | TRBV29-1 | many | TRBD1
CASSTGDGNQPQHF | TGTGCCAGCAGTACAGGGGATGGCAATCAGCCCCAGCATTTT | TRBJ1-5 | TRBV12-3/TRBV12-4 | many | TRBD1
CASSLATGAISGAFF | TGTGCCAGCAGCCTAGCGACAGGAGCGATTTCTGGTGCTTTCTTT | TRBJ1-1 | TRBV7-2 | many | .
CASSESRGRSGANVLTF | TGTGCCAGCAGCGAGAGTCGCGGGAGGTCTGGGGCCAACGTCCTGACTTTC | TRBJ2-6 | TRBV11-2 | . | TRBD2
CASSPQGQGNQPQHF | TGCGCCAGCAGCCCACAAGGACAGGGGAATCAGCCCCAGCATTTT | TRBJ1-5 | TRBV5-1 | many | TRBD1
CATGVGNQPQHF | TGTGCGACAGGGGTCGGCAATCAGCCCCAGCATTTT | TRBJ1-5 | TRBV28 | . | TRBD1
CASAAGEGLSLGFF | TGTGCCAGCGCGGCGGGGGAAGGTCTGAGCTTGGGTTTCTTT | TRBJ1-1 | TRBV7-8 | . | .
CASSLEGTHF | TGTGCCAGCAGTTTAGAAGGGACGCACTTT | TRBJ1-1 | TRBV12-3/TRBV12-4 | . | .
CATMDSLAYGYTF | TGCGCCACCATGGACAGCCTGGCCTATGGCTACACCTTC | TRBJ1-2 | TRBV10-2 | many | .
CSARGRAGQETQYF | TGCAGTGCTAGGGGAAGAGCGGGGCAAGAGACCCAGTACTTC | TRBJ2-5 | TRBV20-1 | many | TRBD2
CASNLGTLDYEQYF | TGTGCCAGCAATCTCGGGACACTTGATTACGAGCAGTACTTC | TRBJ2-7 | TRBV5-5 | few | .
CASSPLDSSGQYQETQYF | TGTGCCAGCTCACCACTCGATAGTAGCGGTCAGTACCAAGAGACCCAGTACTTC | TRBJ2-5 | TRBV18 | many | .
CASSPLIREEETQYF | TGTGCCAGCTCACCACTAATCCGGGAAGAAGAGACCCAGTACTTC | TRBJ2-5 | TRBV18 | many | .
CASQEHRDTGELFF | TGTGCCAGCCAGGAACACAGGGACACCGGGGAGCTGTTTTTT | TRBJ2-2 | TRBV6-1 | many | .
CATSDPGQGMDQPQHF | TGTGCCACCAGTGACCCAGGACAGGGGATGGATCAGCCCCAGCATTTT | TRBJ1-5 | TRBV24-1 | many | TRBD1
CSAREGTAQEAQYF | TGCAGTGCTAGAGAGGGGACAGCCCAAGAGGCCCAGTACTTC | TRBJ2-5 | TRBV20-1 | . | TRBD1
CSARDESYEQYF | TGCAGTGCCCGGGACGAGAGCTACGAGCAGTACTTC | TRBJ2-7 | TRBV20-1 | . | .
CASSLGGLFQAFF | TGTGCCAGCAGCTTGGGGGGGTTATTCCAAGCTTTCTTT | TRBJ1-1 | TRBV5-5 | many | .
CASSDVSGNTEAFF | TGTGCCAGCAGTGATGTCAGTGGGAACACTGAAGCTTTCTTT | TRBJ1-1 | TRBV2 | few | .